Listed here are 29 T cell receptor beta chains from one sample, sequenced in a study of a mutant IDH1 vaccine in newly diagnosed glioma. The antigens of these receptors remain unknown. Produced via immunoSEQ multiplex PCR; TCRdb's table is partial and in-frame only. This table has about 32,000 clones, around 82% appearing once. Indicated time point: week 35, safety follow-up. Doses consisted of 300 ug of mutant IDH1 20-mer peptide each, paired with topical imiquimod. The material sequenced was PBMCs, taken from a glioma patient whose treatment included an IDH1 peptide vaccine. The receptors stem from a woman in her thirties or forties with glioma.

The rearrangement joins TRBV5-1 to TRBJ1-4, with 8 bases aligning to TRBD1. The V and J ends lost 4 bases and 7 bases, in that order; junction bases with no gene match: 9. The CDR3 runs to 15 residues. Germline assignment: CDR1 SGHRS and CDR2 YFSETQ. The CDR3 sequence: CASSENTGGGEKLFF. CDR3 coding DNA: TGCGCCAGCAGCGAGAATACAGGGGGAGGTGAAAAACTGTTTTTT.

This clone was picked up a small number of times. The chain has TRBV5-1 and TRBJ1-6; D is unresolved. CDR3 length: 14 residues. V gave up 0 bases and J gave up 7 bases, with 8 bases separating them. Germline V gives CDR1 SGHRS, CDR2 YFSETQ. CDR3 sequence reads: CASSLEQKNSPLHF. CDR3 nucleotide sequence: TGCGCCAGCAGCTTGGAACAGAAAAATTCACCCCTCCACTTT.

The V gene is TRBV27, the J gene TRBJ2-5; no definite D call. The CDR3 is made up of 15 amino acids. Per germline, CDR1 MNHEY and CDR2 SMNVEV (reference sequence). V was trimmed by 2 bases and J by 3 bases, leaving 13 bases between them. CDR3 sequence (DNA): TGTGCCAGCAGTTTAGGCCCTCAGAGGAAAGAGACCCAGTACTTC. It encodes CASSLGPQRKETQYF.

The V call is TRBV9, the J call TRBJ2-5; no clear D gene. The CDR3 extends over 14 amino acids. Trimming took off 0 bases at V and 1 base at J, with 7 bases between the two ends. Germline values: CDR1 SGDLS, CDR2 YYNGEE. The CDR3 nucleotides read TGTGCCAGCAGCGTAGTGGGTGGCCAAGAGACCCAGTACTTC. It yields the protein CASSVVGGQETQYF.

This clone was observed a single time. The rearrangement uses TRBV5-4 and TRBJ2-6, with D uncertain. The germline V gene has CDR1 SGHNT and CDR2 YYREEE (reference sequence). The germline V and J ends were trimmed by 3 bases and 2 bases, with 3 bases remaining between them. The CDR3 is 13 residues long. For the CDR3, the DNA is TGTGCCAGCAGCTCCCCTGGGGCCAACGTCCTGACTTTC. It translates to CASSSPGANVLTF.

This sequence joins TRBV4-3 and TRBJ1-1; D perhaps matches TRBD1 (5 bases). In germline, CDR1 is LGHNA, CDR2 YSLEER. Trimming pared 1 base from V and 5 bases from J, leaving 14 bases between. The CDR3 is made up of 15 amino acids. The CDR3 sequence: CASSQVWDFSTEAFF. The CDR3 nucleotides are TGCGCCAGCAGCCAAGTTTGGGACTTTTCGACTGAAGCTTTCTTT.

The chain joins TRBV5-6 to TRBJ1-5; maybe TRBD1 (5 bases). The V gene's germline CDR1 is SGHDT and CDR2 YYEEEE. The CDR3 is 13 residues long. Trimming cost V 4 bases and J 3 bases, with 8 bases left between them. This chain's CDR3 is CASSRGNNQPQHF. The DNA for the CDR3 is TGTGCCAGCAGCCGGGGGAACAATCAGCCCCAGCATTTT.

This clone was found a few times. The chain combines TRBV7-6 with TRBJ2-2; perhaps TRBD2 as D (5 bases). V lost 2 bases and J 6 bases, leaving 19 bases between the germline ends. The CDR3 covers 17 residues. Germline V gene lookup returns CDR1 SGHVS and CDR2 FNYEAQ. DNA for the CDR3: TGTGCCAGCAGCTTAATGTCGAGGGCCCTTGTCCCCGGGGAGCTGTTTTTT. This sequence encodes CASSLMSRALVPGELFF.

This clone came up a few times. This chain joins TRBV4-3 and TRBJ1-4; D perhaps matches TRBD1 (5 bases). The CDR3 covers 17 residues. Germline V lookup: CDR1 LGHNA, CDR2 YSLEER. Between the trimmed V and J ends, which lost 0 bases and 8 bases, there was a span of 19 bases. CDR3 DNA: TGCGCCAGCAGCCAAGAGGGGGTAAGGGCCCACGAGGAAAAACTGTTTTTT. As protein: CASSQEGVRAHEEKLFF.

V and J are TRBV2 and TRBJ1-1; D call uncertain. Germline CDR1 and CDR2: SNHLY and FYNNEI. This CDR3 comprises 11 residues. V lost 4 bases and J 5 bases, leaving 5 bases between the germline ends. Here the CDR3 DNA reads TGTGCCAGCAGTGTGAGGACTGAAGCTTTCTTT. Its translation: CASSVRTEAFF.

The chain is built from TRBV2 and TRBJ2-2; D may be TRBD1 or TRBD2 (5 bases each). The germline CDR1 and CDR2 sequences are SNHLY and FYNNEI. The CDR3 has 14 amino acids. Trimming took off 2 bases at V and 4 bases at J, with 8 bases between the two ends. The CDR3 nucleotides read TGTGCCAGCAGTGAACAGGGAGTCACCGGGGAGCTGTTTTTT. Translated, it gives CASSEQGVTGELFF.

The chain links TRBV18 to TRBJ2-5, with D possibly matching TRBD1 (6 bases). This CDR3 spans 14 amino acids. The germline gives CDR1 KGHSH, CDR2 LQKENI. Trimming stripped 4 bases from V and 2 bases from J, with 11 bases between. The CDR3 is CASSQDQGQETQYF. CDR3 DNA sequence: TGTGCCAGCTCACAGGACCAGGGGCAAGAGACCCAGTACTTC.

V and J are TRBV4-3 and TRBJ1-4; the D is unclear. CDR1 is LGHNA, CDR2 YSLEER, per germline. This CDR3 is 14 amino acids long. V was clipped by 0 bases and J by 6 bases, with 8 bases between them. CDR3 nucleotides: TGCGCCAGCAGCCAAGATGCGTCAGATGAAAAACTGTTTTTT. This sequence encodes CASSQDASDEKLFF.

The V and J genes are TRBV7-9 and TRBJ2-7, with D perhaps given as TRBD1 or TRBD2 (5 bases each). Germline CDR1 and CDR2: SEHNR and FQNEAQ (reference sequence). This CDR3 comprises 16 residues. V lost 4 bases to trimming and J lost 6 bases, with 22 bases between them. CDR3 sequence reads: CASSSVRGASLVEQYF. The DNA for the CDR3 is TGTGCCAGCAGCTCAGTCCGGGGCGCCTCTTTGGTCGAGCAGTACTTC.

The rearrangement joins TRBV27 to TRBJ2-2; D not certain. Trimming left V 6 bases short and J 5 bases short, with 13 bases between. Germline V CDR1 and CDR2: MNHEY, SMNVEV (reference sequence). The CDR3 spans 14 residues. The CDR3 loop reads CASRKRILTGELFF. CDR3 nucleotide sequence: TGTGCCAGCAGGAAGAGAATTCTGACCGGGGAGCTGTTTTTT.

This clone is a singleton in its sample. This sequence joins TRBV9 and TRBJ2-7; the D is unclear. CDR3 length: 13 residues. CDR1 is SGDLS, CDR2 YYNGEE, per germline. The V end was cut by 7 bases, the J end by 1 base, with 12 bases between. The CDR3 DNA reads as TGTGCCAGCGGCCCCCTGGGGTCCTACGAGCAGTACTTC. As protein: CASGPLGSYEQYF.

There are a few counts of this clone. This chain links TRBV10-3 with TRBJ1-1; 11 bases are a match to TRBD1. This CDR3 contains 13 residues. The V and J ends lost 4 bases and 10 bases, in that order; junction bases with no gene match: 5. Germline V CDR1 and CDR2: ENHRY, SYGVKD. The CDR3 loop is CAISGGQGAGAFF. In DNA form, the CDR3 reads TGTGCCATCAGTGGTGGACAGGGGGCTGGAGCTTTCTTT.

The chain is built from TRBV7-9 and TRBJ1-1; D is ambiguous. The CDR3 sequence is 14 residues long. The ends were cut back, 3 bases at V and 0 bases at J, with 8 bases in the middle. Germline V CDR1 and CDR2: SEHNR, FQNEAQ (reference sequence). CDR3 DNA: TGTGCCAGCAGCTTCCCCCTTCTGAACACTGAAGCTTTCTTT. The encoded protein is CASSFPLLNTEAFF.

The chain recombines TRBV4-3 with TRBJ1-1; unclear D gene. The V end was cut by 0 bases, the J end by 2 bases, with 10 bases between. Germline V gene data show CDR1 as LGHNA and CDR2 as YSLEER. This CDR3 spans 15 amino acids. CDR3 sequence: CASSQDLYYNTEAFF. CDR3 sequence (DNA): TGCGCCAGCAGCCAAGATCTGTACTACAACACTGAAGCTTTCTTT.

J is TRBJ1-2 and V is TRBV6-5; 8 nucleotides match TRBD1. The CDR3 totals 15 residues. CDR1 and CDR2 from the germline V gene are MNHEY and SVGAGI. With V trimmed by 4 bases and J by 7 bases, 11 bases remained unmatched. The CDR3 loop reads CASSSPTTGESGYTF. The CDR3 DNA is TGTGCCAGCAGTTCGCCCACGACAGGGGAGAGTGGCTACACCTTC.

This clone was picked up a small number of times. The rearrangement joins TRBV14 to TRBJ1-1; D perhaps matches TRBD1 (6 bases). CDR3 size: 13 residues. Trimming shortened V by 3 bases and J by 5 bases, and 10 bases separated the two germline ends. CDR1 SGHDN and CDR2 FVKESK come from the germline V gene. The chain's CDR3 is CASSHQGKTEAFF. The CDR3 DNA follows: TGTGCCAGCAGCCACCAGGGGAAGACTGAAGCTTTCTTT.

This clone was counted between two and nine times. The V and J genes are TRBV7-2 and TRBJ1-1, with 12 positions matching TRBD1. CDR1 is SGHTA and CDR2 is FQGNSA in the germline V gene. Trimming at V came to 4 bases and at J to 7 bases, leaving 7 bases not matched to a gene. This CDR3 contains 15 residues. CDR3: CASSWGGQGAVEAFF. Written as DNA, the CDR3 is TGTGCCAGCAGCTGGGGGGGACAGGGGGCGGTTGAAGCTTTCTTT.

The chain has TRBV7-2 and TRBJ2-7, with a possible D match to TRBD2 (5 bases). Germline CDR1 and CDR2: SGHTA and FQGNSA. Deletions cut 5 bases from V and 8 bases from J, with 16 bases between. This CDR3 has 13 amino acids. Here the CDR3 DNA reads TGTGCCAGCAGCCGCGGAGGAGCGAGGCAGCAGTACTTC. Protein: CASSRGGARQQYF. Using reference TRBV7-2 and TRBJ2-7 for the parts outside the CDR3, the full variable domain is GAGVSQSPSNKVTEKGKDVELRCDPISGHTALYWYRQSLGQGLEFLIYFQGNSAPDKSGLPSDRFSAERTGGSVSTLTIQRTQQEDSAVYLCASSRGGARQQYFGPGTRLTVT.

The chain links TRBV6-5 to TRBJ1-1; D unresolved. Trimming left V 5 bases short and J 11 bases short, with 24 bases between. The germline CDR1 and CDR2 sequences are MNHEY and SVGAGI. The CDR3 has 15 amino acids. The CDR3 loop reads CASSPGSETAGSAFF. CDR3 DNA: TGTGCCAGCAGTCCCGGAAGCGAAACCGCCGGTTCGGCTTTCTTT.

V and J are TRBV5-1 and TRBJ1-3; D not resolved. This CDR3 comprises 15 residues. Germline V gene sequence: CDR1 SGHRS, CDR2 YFSETQ. V shed 0 bases and J shed 0 bases, with 7 bases lying between them. The CDR3, as DNA: TGCGCCAGCAGCTTGGGCGGCCGCTCTGGAAACACCATATATTTT. It is translated as CASSLGGRSGNTIYF.

The V call is TRBV7-2, the J call TRBJ2-1; the D gene is possibly TRBD1 (6 bases). The V end was cut by 0 bases, the J end by 7 bases, with 10 bases between. The CDR3 consists of 14 residues. Germline loops: CDR1 SGHTA, CDR2 FQGNSA. The CDR3 spells CASSLARTANEQFF. CDR3 nucleotides: TGTGCCAGCAGCTTAGCCCGGACAGCTAATGAGCAGTTCTTC.

This chain joins TRBV2 and TRBJ2-4; D may be TRBD2 (6 bases). The germline V gene encodes CDR1 SNHLY and CDR2 FYNNEI. The CDR3 covers 13 residues. V was clipped by 6 bases and J by 6 bases, with 12 bases between them. The DNA for the CDR3 is TGTGCCAGCAGGTCTGGGGGAGGAAACATTCAGTACTTC. Translating it yields CASRSGGGNIQYF.

The gene calls are TRBV7-8 and TRBJ1-1; D remains ambiguous. The germline gives CDR1 SGHVS, CDR2 FQNEAQ. V lost 10 bases, J lost 1 base, and 13 bases lay in between. This CDR3 comprises 13 residues. The CDR3 here is CATRRGGNTEAFF. CDR3 bases: TGTGCCACGAGACGGGGTGGGAACACTGAAGCTTTCTTT.

This sequence joins TRBV29-1 and TRBJ1-2; 7 positions agree with TRBD1. The CDR3 runs to 14 residues. Germline CDR1 is SQVTM and CDR2 is ANQGSEA. Unmatched junction bases numbered 10, after V lost 4 bases and J lost 5 bases. CDR3 DNA: TGCAGCGTTGTCGAGACAGGGAATTCTTATGGCTACACCTTC. Protein product: CSVVETGNSYGYTF.